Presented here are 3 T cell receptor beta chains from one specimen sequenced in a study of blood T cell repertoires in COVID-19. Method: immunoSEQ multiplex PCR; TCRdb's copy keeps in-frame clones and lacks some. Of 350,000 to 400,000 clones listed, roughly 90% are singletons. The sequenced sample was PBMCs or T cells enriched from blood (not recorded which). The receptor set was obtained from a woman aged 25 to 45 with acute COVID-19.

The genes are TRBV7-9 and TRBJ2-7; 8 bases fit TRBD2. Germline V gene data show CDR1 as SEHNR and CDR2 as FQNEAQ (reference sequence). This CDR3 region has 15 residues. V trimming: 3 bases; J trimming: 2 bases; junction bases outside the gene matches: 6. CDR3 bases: TGTGCCAGCAGCTTTCGACGGGGGGGCCCCTACGAGCAGTACTTC. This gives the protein CASSFRRGGPYEQYF.

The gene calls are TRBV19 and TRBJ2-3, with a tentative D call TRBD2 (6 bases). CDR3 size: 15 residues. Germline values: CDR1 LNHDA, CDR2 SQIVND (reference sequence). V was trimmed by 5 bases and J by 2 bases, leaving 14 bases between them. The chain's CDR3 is CASSFGGTFTDTQYF. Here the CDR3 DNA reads TGTGCCAGTAGTTTCGGCGGGACCTTCACAGATACGCAGTATTTT.

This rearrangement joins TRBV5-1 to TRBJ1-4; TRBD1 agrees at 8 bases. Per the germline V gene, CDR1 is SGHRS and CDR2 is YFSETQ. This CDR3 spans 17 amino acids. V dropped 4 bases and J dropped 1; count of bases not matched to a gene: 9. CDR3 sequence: CASSAWDRFGTNEKLFF. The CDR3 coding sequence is TGCGCCAGCAGCGCGTGGGACAGGTTTGGAACTAATGAAAAACTGTTTTTT.